This TCR beta chain derives from a study of cytomegalovirus exposure and HLA in healthy donors (dated by TCRdb to the late 2010s). Broadly, across the study: An earlier analysis of roughly 570 of the donors reported approximately 300 Gb of sequence data and 95 million to 120 million unique TCR beta sequences obtained from around 170 million T cells. Around 320 gigabases of sequencing data and approximately 85 million unique TCR sequences were included in an early release covering 550 to 650 HLA-typed donors. Of the roughly 400 genotyped donors, around 81% fell in the genetic ancestry cluster associated with self-reported Caucasian donors. The study aimed to test whether signatures of past pathogen exposure could be identified by cataloging public T cell receptors. The study profiled the T cell repertoires of approximately 700 subjects by immunosequencing and related them to cytomegalovirus serostatus. A separate validation cohort of roughly 120 different subjects was used in addition to the roughly 700-subject first cohort. To predict cytomegalovirus infection status, the study brought together high-throughput TCR immunosequencing, statistical association of individual TCRs with disease status, and machine learning. A later analysis re-analyzed previously published TCR beta repertoires from hundreds of donors and added high-resolution HLA genotyping to study TCR occurrence patterns. In the later analysis, no new phenotypic data were used to find candidate immune exposures; instead, reliance was placed on TCR beta sequences and their occurrence across donors. In an earlier analysis of roughly 600 of the donors, high-throughput TCR beta sequencing was used to judge whether each TCR beta V gene segment behaved as functional or pseudogenic. Alongside the repertoire data, information on donor age, sex, ethnicity and CMV serostatus was compiled. A later genetic analysis used genome-wide SNP genotypes for 398 of the 666 donors, treating that subset as a discovery cohort. All discovery cohort repertoires had been generated using a single sequencing platform. Both class I and class II loci were covered by HLA typing, at four-digit resolution. Typing coverage varied by locus: about 629-640 donors for A, B, C, DRB1 and DQB1; more than 500 for DQA1; approximately 610 for DPA1; roughly 470 for DPB1. Roughly 5 DR-DQ haplotypes were handled as single units for association and clustering, since linkage in the cohort was strong. Among a few hundred genotyped donors of the cohort, an average of about 240,000 unique TCR beta nucleotide sequences were sequenced per donor, around 20% of them non-productive.

The cohort was made up of 500 to 850 healthy bone marrow donors. All cohort members were sampled while nominally healthy, although unrecorded immune exposures were likely present. The donor tested CMV seropositive, placing the donor among the 290 or so seropositive members of the cohort. A peripheral blood sample was provided by each donor, and peripheral blood mononuclear cells were used for TCR beta sequencing. Genomic DNA extraction from the blood cell samples was performed with the Qiagen DNeasy Blood Extraction Kit. The investigation overall reported the following: The 87-base-pair reads could not distinguish some IMGT-functional V segments, including TRBV6-2 and TRBV6-3, so those segments were excluded. When HLA alleles, especially DR and DQ, strongly co-occurred, attributing TCR associations to individual alleles was difficult. Because counts were too low, some 17 rarely observed V segments, including chromosome 9 orphons, were left out of the earlier analysis of approximately 500 of the donors. Across donors, most TCR sequences were observed very rarely, whereas some public TCRs were present in many individuals. CMV serostatus was the only immune exposure information available for the cohort. A later analysis reported that several top co-occurrence clusters appeared linked to parvovirus B19, influenza, CMV and Epstein-Barr virus. Because some donors lacked HLA typing at each locus, the association tests relied only on the typed subset. In a later analysis, TCR association rates were found to vary across HLA loci, with the most associated TCRs seen for DRB1 alleles and the fewest for HLA-C alleles. A later analysis associated 16,951 TCR beta sequences with specific HLA alleles at a false discovery rate of 0.05. An association between a missense DCLRE1C variant and V-gene and J-gene trimming of TCR beta chains was found in a later genetic analysis and replicated in an independent cohort. According to a later genetic analysis, donors in an Asian-associated ancestry cluster had fewer N-insertions in productive TCRs than the approximately 670-donor mean. In an earlier analysis of some 500 of the donors, most TCR beta V segments appeared in productive rearrangements about 87% or about 30% of the time, broadly matching IMGT annotations. The classifier was reported to diagnose cytomegalovirus status with high specificity and sensitivity in both the original and validation cohorts. A later analysis found that most CMV-associated TCR beta chains appeared HLA-restricted, with HLA associations seemingly driven largely by CMV exposure. The presence/absence analyses assumed that sequencing depth was roughly uniform across donors, and that assumption may not be true. Correlated functional status among segregating V segments might be attributable to linkage disequilibrium, but an unknown experimental factor could not be ruled out. The study listed 164 TCR beta chains as associated with cytomegalovirus. In vitro tests confirmed that a few of the cytomegalovirus-associated TCR beta chains recognize cytomegalovirus antigens. In this cohort, only TCR beta chains were sequenced, and detectable features were limited by the absence of alpha or paired-chain data. In a later analysis, HLA-associated TCR beta chains showed more clonal expansion and lower generation probabilities than non-associated chains that were equally common. A further reported finding was that TCR beta sequences accurately predicted the HLA-A and HLA-B alleles for most subjects in the first cohort. The sequencing pipeline was judged likely to have produced a cluster of highly shared sequence variants as a technical artifact. The authors suggested that the approach could potentially be extended to other disease states and immunological phenotypes.

Details on this clone: Its specific antigen is unknown. Base qualities are missing; no much larger clone stands one base away.

The CDR3, cysteine through phenylalanine, is 15 amino acids long. Just CDR3 DNA is preserved here, 45 bases in frame from base 1. Clipping removes 2 bases from V and 1 base from J, with 6 as the unmatched junction base count. CDR1 and CDR2 are drawn from the germline V gene: SGDLS, YYNGEE. Library preparation used the immunoSEQ multiplex PCR assay. For the multiplex PCR, a mixture combining 60 forward primers for TCR Vbeta segments and 13 reverse primers for TCR Jbeta segments was used. The CDR3 region of rearranged TCR beta genes was amplified from genomic DNA with a multiplex PCR assay. On the Illumina HiSeq System, the amplified TCR beta libraries were sequenced as 87-base-pair reads. For the original study's pipeline: In a later analysis, around 80 million unique TCR beta chains were counted across the approximately 670 repertoires, and around 10 million of these chains were shared by at least two donors. A nearest-neighbor algorithm error-corrected the raw reads and collapsed the reads into unique sequences, merging closely related sequences to remove PCR and sequencing errors. CDR3 sequences were aligned to IMGT reference sequences to assign V, D and J gene segments. For a sequence to be retained, a match of at least six nucleotides to both a V gene segment and a J gene segment was required. A rearrangement counted as productive if the CDR3 had no stop codons and remained in frame with V and J, and every other rearrangement counted as non-productive. Following IMGT convention, CDR3 was defined as the stretch from the second conserved V-encoded cysteine to the conserved J-encoded phenylalanine. The earlier analysis of fewer than 750 of the donors excluded sequences that lacked an unambiguous match to a single V gene segment. In an earlier analysis of around 600 of the donors, V segments were called functional above 56.7% productive rearrangements and were called segregating when the between-donor standard deviation exceeded 5%. To diagnose cytomegalovirus status from the catalog of TCR beta chain sequences, a statistical classification framework was built. A later analysis assigned V and J genes by comparing TCR nucleotide sequences with IMGT/GENE-DB human TR gene sequences. The TCRdist pipeline was used in a later analysis to assign CDR3 sequences and most-parsimonious VDJ recombination scenarios. In a later analysis, every TCR beta chain was defined by the combination of its CDR3 amino acid sequence and its V-gene family, and reads without a unique V-gene family were dropped. As a way to deal with suspected cross-contamination and a sequencing artifact, a later analysis dropped roughly 620 nucleotide sequences that were highly shared and had low generation probability. A later analysis calculated a clonal expansion index for each public chain from normalized within-repertoire ranks of inferred template counts. In a later analysis, generation probabilities were computed using a VDJ recombination model fitted to out-of-frame rearrangements, and the results were checked against IGoR. In a later analysis, TCR-TCR, TCR-HLA and TCR-CMV co-occurrence was scored with hypergeometric tests, and a repertoire-size bias correction was applied to TCR pairs. A later analysis estimated false discovery rates by permuting HLA or CMV assignments 20 times. In a later analysis, co-occurring TCRs were grouped using DBSCAN, and TCRdist sequence similarity was added for clustering within HLA-allele-positive subsets. Co-occurrence clustering excluded repertoires with fewer than 30,000 or more than 120,000 public chains, plus five with anomalous nucleotide sharing. Held by TCRdb, this immuneACCESS table contains in-frame sequences only and omits some clones. Under half of the omission traces to an unresolved V gene where checked; the cause of the rest is unknown. Clone size and V and J calls were adopted from that table, with D and trimming inferred from the DNA. This sample comprises 150,000 to 250,000 clones, roughly 78% of them detected only once. The ten most abundant clones make up around 4.8% of the sample.

This TCR was recovered from a woman younger than 45 in good health and CMV-seropositive. Source material: PBMCs. The chain is made from TRBV9 and TRBJ2-7, and TRBD1 aligns with 7 junction nucleotides. The nucleotide sequence is TGTGCCAGCAGCGTGTCGCCAGGGGGTTCCTACGAGCAGTACTTC. This yields the protein CASSVSPGGSYEQYF.